This section outlines one TCR beta chain sequence together with its context. Its target is unknown. The data were obtained in a study of T-cell memory formation after mild COVID-19. The CDR3 extends over 16 amino acids. The J segment lost 4 bases and the V segment lost 4 bases, leaving 10 bases of the junction unmatched. The germline CDR1 and CDR2 sequences are MNHEY and SVGAGI. Using its own MiXCR run on the 5' RACE reads, TCRdb lists one record per CDR3 protein. Here the sample spans 200,000 to 300,000 distinct CDR3 sequences, 15% to 17% being singletons. Broader study findings: CD8+ contracting clones occupied EMRA, while CD4+ ones occupied mainly CM and EM.

This rearrangement joins TRBV6-5 to TRBJ2-5, with 9 bases identical to TRBD2. The receptor was isolated from an adult woman who had mild COVID-19 (a few samples of this study predate the infection). Cell type and time point are not known. The sample was PBMCs or a T cell subset sorted from them (not recorded which). In DNA, the CDR3 is TGTGCCAGCAGTTCCGCGGGGGGGCCGCGCGGAGAGACCCAGTACTTC. Protein product: CASSSAGGPRGETQYF.